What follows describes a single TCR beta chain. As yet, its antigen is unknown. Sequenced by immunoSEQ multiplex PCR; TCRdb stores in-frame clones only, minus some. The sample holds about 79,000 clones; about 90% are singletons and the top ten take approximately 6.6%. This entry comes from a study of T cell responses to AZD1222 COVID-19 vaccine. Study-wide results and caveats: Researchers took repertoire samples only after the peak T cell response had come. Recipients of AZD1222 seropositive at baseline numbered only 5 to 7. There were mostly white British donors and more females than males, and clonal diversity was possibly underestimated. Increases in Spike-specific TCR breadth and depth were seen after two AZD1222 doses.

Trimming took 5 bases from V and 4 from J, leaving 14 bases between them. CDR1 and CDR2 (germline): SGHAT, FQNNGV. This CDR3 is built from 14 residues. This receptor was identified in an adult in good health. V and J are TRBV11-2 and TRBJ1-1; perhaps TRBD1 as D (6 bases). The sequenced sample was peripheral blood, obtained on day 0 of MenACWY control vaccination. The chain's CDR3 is CASSLTGTFTEAFF. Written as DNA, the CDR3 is TGTGCCAGCAGCCTAACCGGGACATTCACTGAAGCTTTCTTT.